Shown below are 32 T cell receptor beta chains from a single sample sequenced in a study of cytomegalovirus exposure and HLA in healthy donors. The PCR ran on 60 Vbeta and 13 Jbeta primers. The assay was immunoSEQ multiplex PCR, and TCRdb's table has in-frame clones only and misses some. The table includes 200,000 to 250,000 clones, 70% to 90% detected once. Sequencing was done on a sample of PBMCs. Receptors were obtained from a human donor in good health.

This chain joins TRBV18 and TRBJ2-7; D might be TRBD1 (5 bases). This CDR3 comprises 13 residues. Between the trimmed V and J ends, which lost 4 bases and 0 bases, there was a span of 7 bases. Germline assignment: CDR1 KGHSH and CDR2 LQKENI. The CDR3, as DNA: TGTGCCAGCTCACAGACAGTCTCCTACGAGCAGTACTTC. As protein: CASSQTVSYEQYF.

This rearrangement joins TRBV2 to TRBJ2-1; 7 nucleotides line up with TRBD2. Per the germline V gene, CDR1 is SNHLY and CDR2 is FYNNEI. V lost 2 bases and J lost 0; bases outside the gene matches: 4. The CDR3 loop spans 16 amino acids. In nucleotides, the CDR3 is TGTGCCAGCAGTGAATGGGGCGGGAGCTCCTACAATGAGCAGTTCTTC. Translated: CASSEWGGSSYNEQFF.

This rearrangement joins TRBV27 to TRBJ2-3; TRBD2 is a possible D gene (6 bases). Germline V lookup: CDR1 MNHEY, CDR2 SMNVEV (reference sequence). The V and J ends lost 3 bases and 5 bases respectively, with 12 bases between them. The length of the CDR3 is 14 residues. The CDR3 bases are TGTGCCAGCAGTTTTTCTCCCGGGAGAGATACGCAGTATTTT. Protein: CASSFSPGRDTQYF.

Note on this clone: Within the sample, other DNA sequences also encode this same CDR3. The chain uses TRBV5-1 and TRBJ2-5; the match to TRBD2 covers 10 bases. The germline V gene encodes CDR1 SGHRS and CDR2 YFSETQ. The CDR3 has 14 residues. V dropped 4 bases and J dropped 2; count of bases not matched to a gene: 2. CDR3 DNA: TGCGCCAGCAGCCTGACTAGCGGGCAAGAGACCCAGTACTTC. Protein: CASSLTSGQETQYF.

The chain couples TRBV25-1 to TRBJ2-7, with 11 bases aligning to TRBD1. Trimming at V came to 1 base and at J to 6 bases, leaving 5 bases not matched to a gene. Germline CDR1 reads MGHDK; CDR2 reads SYGVNS. This CDR3 spans 15 amino acids. The CDR3 DNA sequence: TGTGCCAGCAGTGAATTTGGGACAGGGGGGGGCGAGCAGTACTTC. Its translation: CASSEFGTGGGEQYF.

V gene TRBV7-9 combines with J gene TRBJ2-3; 11 nucleotides agree with TRBD2. The V gene end was trimmed by 11 bases and the J gene end by 4 bases; junction bases not matched to a gene: 8. Germline V gives CDR1 SEHNR, CDR2 FQNEAQ (reference sequence). This CDR3 has 14 amino acids. CDR3 region: CAPGGSGRADTQYF. The CDR3 DNA sequence: TGTGCCCCCGGAGGTAGCGGGAGGGCAGATACGCAGTATTTT.

The chain carries TRBV18 and TRBJ2-3, with 14 bases aligning to TRBD2. The V segment lost 3 bases and the J segment 2 bases; nucleotides outside the gene matches: 4. The CDR3 runs 17 residues. Germline-derived CDR1 and CDR2 are KGHSH and LQKENI. CDR3 in DNA: TGTGCCAGCTCACCCCGGACTAGCGGGAGGAACACAGATACGCAGTATTTT. Translated: CASSPRTSGRNTDTQYF.

The chain carries TRBV20-1 and TRBJ2-5, with no clear D. The V end lost 7 bases, the J end lost 5 bases, and 11 bases lay between the germline ends. CDR1 is DFQATT, CDR2 SNEGSKA, per germline (reference sequence). The CDR3 consists of 11 residues. The CDR3 DNA is TGCAGTGTCAAGCGCCAGGAGACCCAGTACTTC. Protein sequence: CSVKRQETQYF.

V gene TRBV7-2 combines with J gene TRBJ1-3; possible D gene TRBD1, 5 bases. The CDR3 is 14 amino acids. The V end was cut by 5 bases, the J end by 2 bases, with 10 bases between. CDR1 and CDR2 (germline): SGHTA, FQGNSA. CDR3 nucleotides: TGTGCCAGCAGCATTAAGGGGACTGGAAACACCATATATTTT. It specifies CASSIKGTGNTIYF.

The chain is built from TRBV5-4 and TRBJ1-2, with TRBD1 matching over 7 bases. The V gene end was trimmed by 1 base and the J gene end by 2 bases; junction bases not matched to a gene: 8. The CDR3 consists of 16 residues. The V gene's germline CDR1 is SGHNT and CDR2 YYREEE (reference sequence). Here the CDR3 reads CASSLSLQGPNYGYTF. CDR3 nucleotide sequence: TGTGCCAGCAGCTTGTCACTACAGGGGCCAAACTATGGCTACACCTTC.

This chain links TRBV5-1 with TRBJ2-1; TRBD2 agrees at 15 bases. The CDR3 has 17 amino acids. J lost 8 bases, V lost 0 bases, and 6 bases had no gene match. Germline assignment: CDR1 SGHRS and CDR2 YFSETQ. The CDR3: CASSLAGLAGGGDEQFF. In DNA, the CDR3 is TGCGCCAGCAGCTTGGCGGGACTAGCGGGAGGTGGCGATGAGCAGTTCTTC.

The CDR3 sequence is CASSSGQGKVEAFF. The CDR3 coding sequence is TGTGCCAGCAGCTCTGGACAGGGGAAGGTTGAAGCTTTCTTT. The chain carries TRBV13 and TRBJ1-1; TRBD1 aligns across 9 bases. The germline V gene encodes CDR1 PRHDT and CDR2 FYEKMQ (reference sequence). V lost 4 bases to trimming and J lost 7 bases; unmatched junction nucleotides: 7. CDR3 size: 14 residues.

The genes are TRBV5-5 and TRBJ2-3; D is possibly TRBD2 (6 bases). Trimming removed 0 bases from V and 6 bases from J, with 11 bases in between. Per the germline V gene, CDR1 is SGHKS and CDR2 is YYEKEE (reference sequence). The CDR3 runs 14 residues. CDR3 amino acids: CASSLVLASDTQYF. CDR3 bases: TGTGCCAGCAGCTTGGTGCTAGCGAGTGATACGCAGTATTTT.

This clone has a single count. V gene TRBV7-2 combines with J gene TRBJ2-5; a possible D gene is TRBD2 (7 bases). The CDR3 runs to 17 residues. V was pared by 0 bases and J by 4 bases, with 18 bases between. Germline CDR1 is SGHTA and CDR2 is FQGNSA. CDR3 sequence reads: CASSLAPRGGGGETQYF. DNA for the CDR3: TGTGCCAGCAGCTTAGCCCCTAGGGGGGGAGGGGGAGAGACCCAGTACTTC. The full variable domain, rest sourced from reference TRBV7-2 and TRBJ2-5, is GAGVSQSPSNKVTEKGKDVELRCDPISGHTALYWYRQSLGQGLEFLIYFQGNSAPDKSGLPSDRFSAERTGGSVSTLTIQRTQQEDSAVYLCASSLAPRGGGGETQYFGPGTRLLVL.

With regard to this clone: The conserved final phenylalanine or tryptophan is absent from the CDR3, which likely points to a read error. The limits of the CDR3 on the DNA are not certain, so only TCRdb's listed CDR3 is given. This chain uses TRBV28 with TRBJ2-7; the D call in the table, TRBD1, was not verified against the DNA. Germline V gene data show CDR1 as MDHEN and CDR2 as SYDVKM. The CDR3 has 13 residues if both end residues are counted. CDR3 loop: CASSSQGAVVRIP.

This clone was picked up a small number of times. The V gene is TRBV27, the J gene TRBJ2-2; perhaps TRBD2 as D (6 bases). V was trimmed by 5 bases and J by 5 bases, leaving 12 bases between them. The CDR3 runs to 14 residues. Germline V CDR1 and CDR2: MNHEY, SMNVEV (reference sequence). The CDR3 DNA is TGTGCCAGCAGTGCTCTCGGGAGTACCGGGGAGCTGTTTTTT. Its translation: CASSALGSTGELFF.

In this sample, this clone turned up once. The V and J genes are TRBV6-5 and TRBJ1-1; D is ambiguous. Between the trimmed V and J ends, which lost 0 bases and 4 bases, there was a span of 15 bases. Germline V gives CDR1 MNHEY, CDR2 SVGAGI. This CDR3 is built from 16 residues. The CDR3 DNA reads as TGTGCCAGCAGTTACTCGCCGGGAGTGTTCTTCACTGAAGCTTTCTTT. Translation gives CASSYSPGVFFTEAFF.

This chain joins TRBV2 and TRBJ2-4; no definite D call. From germline, CDR1 is SNHLY and CDR2 FYNNEI. V was clipped by 6 bases and J by 2 bases, with 14 bases between them. The CDR3 length is 15 residues. As DNA, the CDR3 is TGTGCCAGCAGGACGGTCGGTGACTCCAAAAACATTCAGTACTTC. This codes for CASRTVGDSKNIQYF.

The V gene is TRBV6-1, the J gene TRBJ2-3, with D perhaps matching TRBD2 (6 bases). CDR3 length: 12 residues. The V end lost 6 bases, the J end lost 9 bases, and 13 bases lay between the germline ends. Germline CDR1 and CDR2: MNHNS and SASEGT. The CDR3 here is CASRRDQQTQYF. The CDR3 DNA sequence: TGTGCCAGCAGGCGGGACCAGCAGACGCAGTATTTT.

This clone has only a few counts. The rearrangement links TRBV7-2 to TRBJ2-7, with D possibly being TRBD2 (5 bases). CDR1 is SGHTA, CDR2 FQGNSA, per germline. V lost 5 bases and J lost 3, with 20 bases in between. This CDR3 is built from 16 residues. The CDR3 loop reads CASSPHRGLIGYEQYF. DNA of the CDR3: TGTGCCAGCAGCCCCCATCGCGGGCTGATCGGCTACGAGCAGTACTTC.

This chain uses TRBV5-1 with TRBJ2-2; 9 positions agree with TRBD2. Germline V gene sequence: CDR1 SGHRS, CDR2 YFSETQ. Trimming took 2 bases from V and 5 from J; bases not matched to a gene: 7. The CDR3 extends over 16 amino acids. CDR3 nucleotide sequence: TGCGCCAGCAGCTTTCGAAGCGGGAGGAGTACCGGGGAGCTGTTTTTT. Encoded protein: CASSFRSGRSTGELFF.

This clone was picked up a small number of times. The CDR3 sequence is CAWSGPGQGAHYTF. CDR3 nucleotide sequence: TGTGCCTGGAGTGGGCCGGGACAGGGGGCCCATTACACCTTC. J is TRBJ1-2 and V is TRBV30, with TRBD1 identical over 12 bases. The CDR3 extends over 14 amino acids. The J segment lost 11 bases and the V segment lost 1 base, leaving 8 bases of the junction unmatched. Per germline, CDR1 GTSNPN and CDR2 SVGIG (reference sequence).

J is TRBJ2-5 and V is TRBV7-2; D unresolved. The J call may be wrong; the DNA end is better matched by TRBJ2-7. CDR3 length: 11 amino acids. Looked up from germline, CDR1 is SGHTA and CDR2 is FQGNSA. The CDR3 region is CASSLVYEQYF. CDR3 bases: TGTGCCAGCAGCTTAGTCTACGAGCAGTACTTC.

J is TRBJ1-1 and V is TRBV5-1, with a tentative D call TRBD1 (5 bases). Germline values: CDR1 SGHRS, CDR2 YFSETQ. The length of the CDR3 is 16 residues. The V gene lost 0 bases and the J gene lost 4 bases, with 16 bases spanning the gap. The CDR3 loop reads CASSLAGRGVSTEAFF. For the CDR3, the DNA is TGCGCCAGCAGCTTGGCCGGGCGGGGGGTGAGCACTGAAGCTTTCTTT.

This clone was recorded once. The gene calls are TRBV5-1 and TRBJ2-3, with D possibly being TRBD1 (5 bases). The germline gives CDR1 SGHRS, CDR2 YFSETQ. V was shortened by 2 bases and J by 2 bases, with 9 bases between the two germline ends. The length of the CDR3 is 14 residues. CDR3 coding DNA: TGCGCCAGCAGCTTACAGGTATTCACAGATACGCAGTATTTT. It translates to CASSLQVFTDTQYF. The complete variable domain, with remaining parts taken from reference TRBV5-1 and TRBJ2-3, reads KAGVTQTPRYLIKTRGQQVTLSCSPISGHRSVSWYQQTPGQGLQFLFEYFSETQRNKGNFPGRFSGRQFSNSRSEMNVSTLELGDSALYLCASSLQVFTDTQYFGPGTRLTVL.

The rearrangement uses TRBV19 and TRBJ2-7; possible D gene TRBD1, 5 bases. The CDR3 runs 12 residues. From germline, CDR1 is LNHDA and CDR2 SQIVND (reference sequence). Deletions cut 5 bases from V and 3 bases from J, with 8 bases between. CDR3 coding DNA: TGTGCCAGTAGTTCGGACATCTACGAGCAGTACTTC. It is translated as CASSSDIYEQYF.

The chain is built from TRBV7-9 and TRBJ1-1, with D perhaps matching TRBD1 (6 bases). Looked up from germline, CDR1 is SEHNR and CDR2 is FQNEAQ (reference sequence). With 5 bases removed from V and 4 bases from J, the gap between germline ends came to 17 bases. CDR3 size: 15 residues. The CDR3 protein is CASSDNRALRTEAFF. The CDR3 DNA reads as TGTGCCAGCAGCGACAACAGGGCCCTTCGCACTGAAGCTTTCTTT.

The gene calls are TRBV27 and TRBJ2-3, with 9 nucleotides matching TRBD2. Germline loops: CDR1 MNHEY, CDR2 SMNVEV (reference sequence). The CDR3 length is 16 residues. J lost 4 bases, V lost 0 bases, and 5 bases had no gene match. The CDR3 spells CASSLSGVAGADTQYF. CDR3 nucleotide sequence: TGTGCCAGCAGTTTATCTGGGGTAGCGGGAGCAGATACGCAGTATTTT.

The chain combines TRBV18 with TRBJ2-1; 14 bases are shared with TRBD2. The length of the CDR3 is 18 residues. Germline V gene lookup returns CDR1 KGHSH and CDR2 LQKENI. After removal of 3 bases from V and 3 bases from J, the junction contained 7 bases not matched to a gene. CDR3 loop: CASSPGLAGVLGYNEQFF. The CDR3 DNA reads TGTGCCAGCTCACCGGGACTAGCGGGAGTTTTGGGCTACAATGAGCAGTTCTTC.

The chain couples TRBV18 to TRBJ2-7; 7 bases fit TRBD2. Germline loops: CDR1 KGHSH, CDR2 LQKENI. V gave up 5 bases and J gave up 0 bases; unmatched junction bases: 7. The CDR3 runs to 15 residues. CDR3 sequence (DNA): TGTGCCAGCTCATTTTTGGGGGGGAGCTCCTACGAGCAGTACTTC. This codes for CASSFLGGSSYEQYF.

This clone appeared once. The chain joins TRBV6-1 to TRBJ1-1; the match to TRBD1 covers 10 bases. The V segment lost 4 bases and the J segment 1 base; nucleotides outside the gene matches: 3. This CDR3 is 15 amino acids long. Germline V gene lookup returns CDR1 MNHNS and CDR2 SASEGT. As DNA, the CDR3 is TGTGCCAGCAGTGGACAGGGGGCAGGGAACACTGAAGCTTTCTTT. Amino acids: CASSGQGAGNTEAFF.

This chain joins TRBV4-2 and TRBJ2-3; the match to TRBD2 covers 16 bases. Germline CDR1 is LGHNA and CDR2 is YNFKEQ. The V and J ends lost 0 bases and 5 bases, in that order; junction bases with no gene match: 2. This CDR3 is 17 amino acids long. The CDR3 reads CASSQDGTSGRVDTQYF. For the CDR3, the DNA is TGTGCCAGCAGCCAAGATGGGACTAGCGGGAGGGTAGATACGCAGTATTTT.